Sequencing of this T cell receptor (beta chain) was carried out in a study of blood T cell repertoires in COVID-19. Turning to the study itself: Specimens from acute and convalescent COVID-19 originated in the United States, Italy and Spain. The analysed material was cDNA or gDNA that came from T cells, B-cell-depleted T cells, or PBMCs.

In the authors' workflow: Estimation of nucleated cell counts was performed using reference gene primer amplification. Assay: immunoSEQ multiplex PCR; the TCRdb copy retains only in-frame clones and omits some. Clone size and V and J calls were adopted from that table, with D and trimming inferred from the DNA. Of roughly 7,800 clones in the sample, around 88% were seen once. Trimming cost V 8 bases and J 1 base; bases outside gene matches: 6. This CDR3 spans 14 amino acids. Germline V gene lookup returns CDR1 MNHEY and CDR2 SMNVEV (reference sequence). The sequencing sample was made of peripheral blood. This clonotype was obtained from a woman between 45 and 60 years old with active or convalescent COVID-19. The gene calls are TRBV27 and TRBJ2-5; the match to TRBD2 covers 8 bases. The CDR3: CASAERGIQETQYF. The CDR3 nucleotides are TGTGCCAGCGCTGAGCGGGGGATCCAAGAGACCCAGTACTTC.